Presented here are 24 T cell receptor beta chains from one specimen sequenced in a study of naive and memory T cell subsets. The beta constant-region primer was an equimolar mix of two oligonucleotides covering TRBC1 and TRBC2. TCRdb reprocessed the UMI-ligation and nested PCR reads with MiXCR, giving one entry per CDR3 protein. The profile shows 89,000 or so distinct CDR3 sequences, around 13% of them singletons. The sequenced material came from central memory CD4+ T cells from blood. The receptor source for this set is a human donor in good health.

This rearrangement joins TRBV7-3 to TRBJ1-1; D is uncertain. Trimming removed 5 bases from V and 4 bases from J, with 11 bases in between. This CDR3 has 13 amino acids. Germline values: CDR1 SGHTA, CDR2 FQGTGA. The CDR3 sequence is CASSLGPTTEAFF. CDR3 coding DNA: TGTGCCAGCAGCCTCGGGCCTACCACTGAAGCTTTCTTT.

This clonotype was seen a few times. The CDR3 spells CASSQTGYEKLFF. In nucleotides, the CDR3 is TGTGCCAGCAGCCAGACAGGGTATGAAAAACTGTTTTTT. The chain carries TRBV7-8 and TRBJ1-4; the match to TRBD1 covers 7 bases. The V segment lost 5 bases and the J segment 6 bases; nucleotides outside the gene matches: 3. CDR3 size: 13 residues. The germline gives CDR1 SGHVS, CDR2 FQNEAQ.

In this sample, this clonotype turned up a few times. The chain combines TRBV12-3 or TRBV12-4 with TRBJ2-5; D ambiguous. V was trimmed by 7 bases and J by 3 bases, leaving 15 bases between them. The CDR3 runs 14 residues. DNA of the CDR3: TGTGCCAGCATCCGGTCCAGCAACAAAGAGACCCAGTACTTC. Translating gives CASIRSSNKETQYF.

The CDR3 DNA is TGTGCCAGCAGTAGTACCGGGGAAACCTATGGCTACACCTTC. The encoded protein is CASSSTGETYGYTF. This chain uses TRBV6-5 with TRBJ1-2, with unresolved D. CDR1 and CDR2 (germline): MNHEY, SVGAGI. Trimming shortened V by 5 bases and J by 4 bases, and 14 bases separated the two germline ends. CDR3 length equals 14 residues.

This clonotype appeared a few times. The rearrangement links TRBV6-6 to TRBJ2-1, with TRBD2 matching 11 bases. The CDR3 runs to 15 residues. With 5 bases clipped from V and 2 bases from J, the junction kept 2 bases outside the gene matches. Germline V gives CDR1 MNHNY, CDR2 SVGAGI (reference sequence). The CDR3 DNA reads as TGTGCCAGCAGTACGACTAGCGGGACCTACAATGAGCAGTTCTTC. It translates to CASSTTSGTYNEQFF.

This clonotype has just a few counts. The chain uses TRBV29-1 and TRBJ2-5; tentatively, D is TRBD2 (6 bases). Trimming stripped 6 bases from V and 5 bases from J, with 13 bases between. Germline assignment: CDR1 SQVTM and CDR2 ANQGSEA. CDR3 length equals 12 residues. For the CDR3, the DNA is TGCAGCGTAAGGAGGGAAGGGGAGACCCAGTACTTC. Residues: CSVRREGETQYF.

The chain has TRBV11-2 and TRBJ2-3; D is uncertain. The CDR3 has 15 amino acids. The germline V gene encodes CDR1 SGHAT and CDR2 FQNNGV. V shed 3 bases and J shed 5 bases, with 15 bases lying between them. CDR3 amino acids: CASSFPERSGDTQYF. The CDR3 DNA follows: TGTGCCAGCAGCTTCCCGGAGCGCAGTGGAGATACGCAGTATTTT.

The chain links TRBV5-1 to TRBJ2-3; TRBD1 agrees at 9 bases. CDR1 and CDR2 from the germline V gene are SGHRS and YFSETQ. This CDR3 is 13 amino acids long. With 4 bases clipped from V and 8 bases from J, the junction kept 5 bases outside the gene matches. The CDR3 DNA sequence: TGCGCCAGCAGCCCCGAGGGACAGGGTACGCAGTATTTT. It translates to CASSPEGQGTQYF.

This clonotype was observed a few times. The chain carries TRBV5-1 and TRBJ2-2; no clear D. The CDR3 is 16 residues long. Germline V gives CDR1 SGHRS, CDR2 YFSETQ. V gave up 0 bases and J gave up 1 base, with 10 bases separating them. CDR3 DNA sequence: TGCGCCAGCAGCTTGGTTGCCGTAGGGAACACCGGGGAGCTGTTTTTT. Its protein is CASSLVAVGNTGELFF.

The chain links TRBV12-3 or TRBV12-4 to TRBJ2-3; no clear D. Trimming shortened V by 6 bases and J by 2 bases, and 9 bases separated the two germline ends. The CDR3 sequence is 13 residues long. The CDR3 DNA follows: TGTGCCAGCAGCCACATAAACACAGATACGCAGTATTTT. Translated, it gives CASSHINTDTQYF.

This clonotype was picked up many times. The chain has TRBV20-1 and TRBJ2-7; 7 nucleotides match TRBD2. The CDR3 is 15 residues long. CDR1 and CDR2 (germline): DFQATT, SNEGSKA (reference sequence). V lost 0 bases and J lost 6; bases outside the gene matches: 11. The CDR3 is CSARDRGGSGREQYF. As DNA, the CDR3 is TGCAGTGCTAGAGATAGGGGCGGGAGTGGTCGCGAGCAGTACTTC.

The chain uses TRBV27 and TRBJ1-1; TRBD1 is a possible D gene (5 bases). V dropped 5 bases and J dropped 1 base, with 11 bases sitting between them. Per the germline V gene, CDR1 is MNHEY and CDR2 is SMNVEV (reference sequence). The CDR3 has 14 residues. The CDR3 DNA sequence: TGTGCCAGCAGTCCTCCGACAGCGAACACTGAAGCTTTCTTT. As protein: CASSPPTANTEAFF.

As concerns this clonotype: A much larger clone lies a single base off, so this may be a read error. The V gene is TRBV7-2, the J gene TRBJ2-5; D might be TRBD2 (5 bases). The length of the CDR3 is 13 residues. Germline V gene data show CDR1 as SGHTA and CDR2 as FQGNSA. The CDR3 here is CASSLAHRETHYF. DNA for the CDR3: TGTGCCAGCAGCTTAGCCCATAGGGAGACCCATTACTTC.

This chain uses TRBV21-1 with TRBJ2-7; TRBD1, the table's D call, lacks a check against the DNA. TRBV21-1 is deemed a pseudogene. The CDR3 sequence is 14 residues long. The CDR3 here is CASSKERGIYEQYF. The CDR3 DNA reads TGTGCCAGCAGCAAAGAAAGGGGAATCTACGAGCAGTACTTC.

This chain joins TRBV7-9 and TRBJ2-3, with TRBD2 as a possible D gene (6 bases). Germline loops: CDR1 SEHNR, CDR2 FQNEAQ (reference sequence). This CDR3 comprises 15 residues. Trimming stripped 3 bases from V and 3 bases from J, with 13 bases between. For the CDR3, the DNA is TGTGCCAGCAGCTTTTTCGGGGGTGATACAGATACGCAGTATTTT. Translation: CASSFFGGDTDTQYF.

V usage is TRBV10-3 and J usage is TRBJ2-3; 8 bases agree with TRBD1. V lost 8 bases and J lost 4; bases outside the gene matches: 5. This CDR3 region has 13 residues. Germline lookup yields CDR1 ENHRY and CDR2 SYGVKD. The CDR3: CAIGKQGADTQYF. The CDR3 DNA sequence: TGTGCCATCGGAAAACAGGGGGCAGATACGCAGTATTTT.

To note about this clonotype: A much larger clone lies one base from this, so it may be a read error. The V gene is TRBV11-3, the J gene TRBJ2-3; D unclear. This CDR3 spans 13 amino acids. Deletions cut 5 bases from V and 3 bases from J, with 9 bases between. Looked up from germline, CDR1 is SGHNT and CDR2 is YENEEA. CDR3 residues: CASSPKTTDTQYF. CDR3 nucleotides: TGTGCCAGCAGCCCCAAGACTACAGATACGCAGTATTTT.

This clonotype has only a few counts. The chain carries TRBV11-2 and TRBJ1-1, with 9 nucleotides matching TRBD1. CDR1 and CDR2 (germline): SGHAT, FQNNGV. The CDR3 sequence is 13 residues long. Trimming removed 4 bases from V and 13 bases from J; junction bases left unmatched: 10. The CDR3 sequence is CASSSNRVTGGFF. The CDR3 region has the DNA TGTGCCAGCAGCTCAAATAGGGTGACAGGGGGTTTCTTT.

This CDR3 is CASSLGTANSPLHF. The CDR3 nucleotides read TGTGCCAGCAGCTTGGGGACGGCTAATTCACCCCTCCACTTT. The V and J genes are TRBV7-3 and TRBJ1-6, with a possible D match to TRBD1 (5 bases). Germline V lookup: CDR1 SGHTA, CDR2 FQGTGA. The length of the CDR3 is 14 residues. The germline V and J ends were trimmed by 3 bases and 6 bases, with 9 bases remaining between them. Drawing the rest from reference TRBV7-3 and TRBJ1-6, the complete variable domain is GAGVSQTPSNKVTEKGKYVELRCDPISGHTALYWYRQSLGQGPEFLIYFQGTGAADDSGLPNDRFFAVRPEGSVSTLKIQRTERGDSAVYLCASSLGTANSPLHFGNGTRLTVT.

CDR3 residues: CASSRDSAVSYEQYF. CDR3 nucleotide sequence: TGTGCCAGCAGCCGTGATAGCGCAGTCTCCTACGAGCAGTACTTC. This chain joins TRBV3-1 and TRBJ2-7; weak D call: TRBD2 (5 bases). With 4 bases removed from V and 0 bases from J, the gap between germline ends came to 13 bases. This CDR3 has 15 amino acids. Germline CDR1 and CDR2: LGHDT and YNNKEL (reference sequence).

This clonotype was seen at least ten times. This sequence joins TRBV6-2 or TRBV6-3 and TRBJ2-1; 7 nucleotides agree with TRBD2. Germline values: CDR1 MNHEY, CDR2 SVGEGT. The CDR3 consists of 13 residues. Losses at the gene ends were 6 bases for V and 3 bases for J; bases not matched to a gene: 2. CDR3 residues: CASRGLGYNEQFF. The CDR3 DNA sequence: TGTGCCAGCAGAGGACTAGGCTACAATGAGCAGTTCTTC.

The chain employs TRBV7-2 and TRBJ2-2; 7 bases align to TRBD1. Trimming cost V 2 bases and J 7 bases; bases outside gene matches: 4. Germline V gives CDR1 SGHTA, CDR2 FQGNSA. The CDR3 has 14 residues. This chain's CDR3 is CASSLQQGYGELFF. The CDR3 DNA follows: TGTGCCAGCAGCTTACAACAGGGGTACGGGGAGCTGTTTTTT. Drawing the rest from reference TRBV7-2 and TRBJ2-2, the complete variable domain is GAGVSQSPSNKVTEKGKDVELRCDPISGHTALYWYRQSLGQGLEFLIYFQGNSAPDKSGLPSDRFSAERTGGSVSTLTIQRTQQEDSAVYLCASSLQQGYGELFFGEGSRLTVL.

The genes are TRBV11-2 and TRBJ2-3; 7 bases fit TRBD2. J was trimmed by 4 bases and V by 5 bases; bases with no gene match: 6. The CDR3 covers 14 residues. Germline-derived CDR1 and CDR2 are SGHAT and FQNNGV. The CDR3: CASSPRTRSDTQYF. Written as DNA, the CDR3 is TGTGCCAGCAGCCCGCGGACTAGATCAGATACGCAGTATTTT.

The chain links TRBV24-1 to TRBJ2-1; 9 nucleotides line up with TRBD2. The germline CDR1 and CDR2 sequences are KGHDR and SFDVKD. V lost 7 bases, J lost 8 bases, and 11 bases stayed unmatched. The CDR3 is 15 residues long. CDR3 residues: CATSESGRKVDEQFF. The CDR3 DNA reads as TGTGCCACCAGCGAGAGCGGGAGGAAAGTGGATGAGCAGTTCTTC.